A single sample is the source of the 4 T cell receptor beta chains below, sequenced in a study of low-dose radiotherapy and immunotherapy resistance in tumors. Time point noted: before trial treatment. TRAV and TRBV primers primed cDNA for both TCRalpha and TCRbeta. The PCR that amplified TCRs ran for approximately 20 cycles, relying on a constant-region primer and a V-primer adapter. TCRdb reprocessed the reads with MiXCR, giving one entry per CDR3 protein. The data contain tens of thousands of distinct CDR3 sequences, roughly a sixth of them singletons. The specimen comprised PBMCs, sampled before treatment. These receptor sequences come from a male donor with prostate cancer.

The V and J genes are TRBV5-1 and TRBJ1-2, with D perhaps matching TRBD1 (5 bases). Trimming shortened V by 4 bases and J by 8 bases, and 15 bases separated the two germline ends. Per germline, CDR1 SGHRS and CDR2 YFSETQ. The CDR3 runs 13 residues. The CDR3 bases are TGCGCCAGCAGCGCCCGGGACCGGGGAGGCTACACCTTC. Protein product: CASSARDRGGYTF.

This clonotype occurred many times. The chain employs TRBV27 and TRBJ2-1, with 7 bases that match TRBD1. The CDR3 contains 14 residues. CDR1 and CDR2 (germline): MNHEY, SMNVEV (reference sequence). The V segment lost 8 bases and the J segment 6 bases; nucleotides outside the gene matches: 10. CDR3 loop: CASSGTEGSNEQFF. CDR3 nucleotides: TGTGCCAGCTCCGGGACAGAGGGTAGCAATGAGCAGTTCTTC.

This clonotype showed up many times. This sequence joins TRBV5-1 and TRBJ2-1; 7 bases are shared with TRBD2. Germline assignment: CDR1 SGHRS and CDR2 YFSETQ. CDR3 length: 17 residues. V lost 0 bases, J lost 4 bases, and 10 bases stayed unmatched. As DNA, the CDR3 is TGCGCCAGCAGCTTGGGGGAAGCTTGGGGAGGGTACAATGAGCAGTTCTTC. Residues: CASSLGEAWGGYNEQFF.

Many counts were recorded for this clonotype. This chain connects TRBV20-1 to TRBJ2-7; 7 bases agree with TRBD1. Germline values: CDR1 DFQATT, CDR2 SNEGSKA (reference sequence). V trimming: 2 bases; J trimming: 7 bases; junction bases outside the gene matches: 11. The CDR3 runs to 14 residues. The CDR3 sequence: CSARPRDRGWEQYF. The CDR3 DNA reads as TGCAGTGCTAGACCCCGGGACAGAGGTTGGGAGCAGTACTTC.